This entry concerns a single T cell receptor (beta chain). This sample was taken from a study of monozygotic twins with inflammatory bowel disease. TCRdb reanalyzed the 5' RACE reads, giving one entry per CDR3 protein sequence and no DNA. This specimen shows approximately 400,000 distinct CDR3 sequences; the ten leading clones hold about 2.4%. The sample consisted of blood. The clonotype comes from a human donor with ulcerative colitis or Crohn's disease, or a healthy co-twin of an affected twin (not recorded which).

The CDR3 here is CAWSVLTAGSNQPQHF. This chain joins TRBV30 and TRBJ1-5. Germline V CDR1 and CDR2: GTSNPN, SVGIG (reference sequence). The length of the CDR3 is 16 residues.